This T cell receptor beta chain was obtained from a study of cytomegalovirus exposure and HLA in healthy donors. At the level of the study: From about 200 million T cells, an earlier analysis saw 120 million or so unique TCR beta sequences.

Trimming cost V 5 bases and J 3 bases; bases outside gene matches: 3. This CDR3 is 13 amino acids long. CDR1 MNHNS and CDR2 SASEGT come from the germline V gene. With 60 Vbeta and 13 Jbeta primers, the PCR was carried out. The data were produced by immunoSEQ multiplex PCR, yet TCRdb's version contains in-frame clones alone and is incomplete. The data contain about 130,000 clones, about four fifths of them seen just once; the ten biggest clones take up about 3.4%. The chain carries TRBV6-1 and TRBJ1-2; 7 bases agree with TRBD1. The source is a man aged 25 to 40 in good health and CMV-seronegative. The sample was PBMCs. CDR3: CASSQGEDYGYTF. As DNA, the CDR3 is TGTGCCAGCAGTCAGGGGGAAGACTATGGCTACACCTTC.